Listed below are T cell receptor beta chains from one sample, sequenced in a study of blood T cell repertoires in COVID-19. The data were produced by immunoSEQ multiplex PCR, yet TCRdb's version contains in-frame clones alone and is incomplete. Of over 80,000 clones listed, more than 75% were seen once; the top ten hold 10%. The sequenced sample was peripheral blood. These receptors originate from a man aged 45 to 65 with acute or convalescent COVID-19. Each CDR3 is given with its conserved first and last residue.

TRBV29-1	TRBJ2-1	CSVRSDPSSYNEQFF
TRBV5-6	TRBJ2-2	CASSSLGVAGAVGELFF
TRBV10-3	TRBJ1-1	CAISDRGKMNTEAFF
TRBV5-4	TRBJ1-1	CASSAAGGTEAFF
TRBV5-6	TRBJ1-2	CASSFTGFLDYGYTF
TRBV12-3/TRBV12-4	TRBJ1-3	CASSFRNTIYF
TRBV11-3	TRBJ2-3	CARIWEEADTQYF
TRBV3-1/TRBV3-2	TRBJ2-7	CASSPSSGSQYEQYF
TRBV11-3	TRBJ1-2	CASSYSGTGGGNYGYTF
TRBV6-2/TRBV6-3	TRBJ2-7	CASSSGTTVREQYF
TRBV28	TRBJ1-4	CASSQNAAGAREKLFF
TRBV16	TRBJ2-1	CASSRSLRASGTNEQFF
TRBV4-2	TRBJ2-1	CASSQELLLGRARTYNEQFF
TRBV20-1	TRBJ2-7	CSASGTAYEQYF
TRBV2	TRBJ1-1	CASRPGEWSTEAFF
TRBV15	TRBJ2-3	CATSRAPPVSTDTQYF
TRBV10-3	TRBJ2-2	CASGGTDTGELFF
TRBV5-1	TRBJ1-6	CASSVTGSPGTAPLHF
TRBV5-6	TRBJ2-7	CASSLASGSTAYYEQYF
TRBV4-1	TRBJ1-1	CASSHDRTGSVEAFF
TRBV25-1	TRBJ1-1	CASSPPGTGYTEAFF
TRBV4-1	TRBJ2-1	CASSQDMGEVSEQFF
TRBV6-6	TRBJ2-1	CASARTGVRNEQFF
TRBV14	TRBJ2-5	CASSQGQGVGETQYF
TRBV19	TRBJ2-2	CASNHRWQGPNTGELFF
TRBV2	TRBJ1-2	CASTITEDGYTF
TRBV18	TRBJ2-1	CASSPNRDSMAEQFF
TRBV7-3	TRBJ2-3	CASSLALAGGADTQYF
TRBV12-3/TRBV12-4	TRBJ2-2	CASSKLATGELFF
TRBV30	TRBJ2-3	CAWSAGQGRDTQYF
TRBV11-1	TRBJ2-7	CASSFPSTSGYEQYF
TRBV6-5	TRBJ1-2	CASSGSGLSYTF
TRBV19	TRBJ1-2	CASSIDFSIAQGNYGYTF
TRBV5-4	TRBJ2-4	CASSEQGLLAKNIQYF
TRBV25-1	TRBJ1-4	CASDPGTNEKLFF
TRBV18	TRBJ2-7	CASSPRESSYEQYF
TRBV5-1	TRBJ1-1	CASSLDRGPANTEAFF
TRBV5-8	TRBJ2-5	CASSSQGGGAETQYF
TRBV5-1	TRBJ1-4	CASSLGRATNEKLFF
TRBV30	TRBJ2-2	CAWKGLAGNTGELFF
TRBV24-1	TRBJ2-1	CATSDPGLNEQFF
TRBV10-3	TRBJ1-3	CAISGSGNTIYF
TRBV18	TRBJ2-3	CASSRDSAATDTQYF
TRBV12-3/TRBV12-4	TRBJ1-1	CASSQQTYTEAFF
TRBV11-2	TRBJ1-1	CASSPRTTGTEAFF